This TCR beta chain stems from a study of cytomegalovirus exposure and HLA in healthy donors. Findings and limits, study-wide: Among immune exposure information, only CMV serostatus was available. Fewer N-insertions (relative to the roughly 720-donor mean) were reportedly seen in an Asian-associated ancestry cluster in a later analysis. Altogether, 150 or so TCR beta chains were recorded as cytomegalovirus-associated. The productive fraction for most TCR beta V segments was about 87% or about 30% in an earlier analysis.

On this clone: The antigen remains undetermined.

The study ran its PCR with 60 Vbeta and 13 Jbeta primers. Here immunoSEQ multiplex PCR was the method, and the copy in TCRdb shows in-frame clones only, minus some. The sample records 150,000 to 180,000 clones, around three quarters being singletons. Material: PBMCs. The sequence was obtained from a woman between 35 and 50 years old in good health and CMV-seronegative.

The CDR3 protein is CASRSDFQETQYF. CDR3 bases: TGTGCCAGCAGGTCGGACTTCCAAGAGACCCAGTACTTC. The chain couples TRBV6-5 to TRBJ2-5; D is possibly TRBD2 (5 bases). Trimming removed 6 bases at V and 1 base at J, with 9 bases between. Germline loops: CDR1 MNHEY, CDR2 SVGAGI. This CDR3 has 13 amino acids.